The entry that follows covers one TCR beta chain sequence. Its cognate antigen is unknown. The time point is: persistent/refractory GD, antithyroid drugs over 5 years with positive TRAb. Extracted RNA from PBMCs served as the source of the TCR library. The sample belongs to a study of regulatory T cells in long-lasting Graves disease. The wider study: Positive TSH receptor antibodies alongside over 5 years of antithyroid drugs were what marked Graves' disease as persistent. Study conclusions and caveats: Gene preferences differed: TRBV28, TRBJ1-2, TRBJ2-5 in persistent cases.

J gave up 0 bases and V 0 bases, and 5 bases lay outside the gene matches. The CDR3 runs to 16 residues. Germline CDR1 and CDR2: LGHDT and YNNKEL (reference sequence). Combining iRepertoire HTBI primers with Arm-PCR of CDR3 regions, the authors built TCR beta libraries. MiXCR was run by TCRdb on the multiplex PCR reads, yielding one entry per CDR3 protein. This sample carries 450,000 or so distinct CDR3 sequences, around 21% of them seen once, and the ten largest clones take 6.5% to 8%. This clonotype was obtained from a female donor with Graves disease. V is TRBV3-1 and J is TRBJ2-7; 7 bases fit TRBD1. Sequencing used peripheral blood mononuclear cells (PBMCs), obtained when the disease was refractory, from a patient treated with antithyroid drugs. CDR3 nucleotide sequence: TGTGCCAGCAGCCAAGATTCGGACAGGAGCTCCTACGAGCAGTACTTC. Its protein is CASSQDSDRSSYEQYF.